This T cell receptor beta chain stems from a study of molecular identifiers for immune sequencing clone quantification. Looked up from germline, CDR1 is MGHRA and CDR2 is YSYEKL. This CDR3 region has 15 residues. V was cut by 0 bases and J by 2 bases, with 10 bases left in between. Study-wide results and limits: Highly expanded clone sizes could end up underestimated if a barcode were shared by identical TCR molecules. For effector cells, clones above 20 RNA copies held over 99% of molecules; for naive cells, under 1%.

Only a few counts were recorded for this clonotype. Its antigen remains unknown. Every naive CD8 library was made from between roughly 20,000 and 1,000,000 sorted cells with 10%, 30% or 50% RNA. Naive CD8 T cells were sorted as CD8+CD4-CCR7+CD45RA+. In TCRdb, the PCR reads were re-called with MiXCR into one record per CDR3 protein. The sample shows about half a million distinct CDR3 sequences, 20% to 25% of them seen only once. Sample: naive CD8+ T cells from blood, with Jurkat cell RNA spiked in. Subset denoted: FACS-sorted CD8+CD4-CCR7+CD45RA+ naive T cells. The genes are TRBV4-1 and TRBJ2-5; possibly TRBD1 or TRBD2 for D (5 bases each). The TCR originated in a human donor in good health. Some libraries in this study had Jurkat cell RNA spiked in. The DNA for the CDR3 is TGCGCCAGCAGCCAAGAGGGGACGGGTCAAGAGACCCAGTACTTC. Protein: CASSQEGTGQETQYF.